Listed here are 2 T cell receptor beta chains from one sample, sequenced in a study of CXCR3-negative and CXCR3-positive naive CD8 T cells. Whole-study results and caveats: The TRB CDR3s that CXCR3-positive naive cells carried were more hydrophobic than those of CXCR3-negative naive cells.

UMI labels and 5' RACE were used to prepare the TRB cDNA libraries. Reanalyzing the 5' RACE reads, TCRdb keeps one entry per CDR3 protein, without DNA. The table for this sample gives 120,000 to 150,000 distinct CDR3 sequences. These receptors' antigens are unknown. The material sequenced was naive CXCR3+ CD8+ T cells from blood. Subset here: CD45RO-CCR7+CD27+CD95- naive CD8+ T cells expressing CXCR3 (TNR3+). The receptors stem from a human donor in good health. Some clones in this sample may be carry-over from other donors' samples.

This chain's CDR3 is CASSQDLGSREQYF. This sequence joins TRBV14 and TRBJ2-7. Germline CDR1 and CDR2: SGHDN and FVKESK. This CDR3 has 14 residues.

The gene calls are TRBV18 and TRBJ2-7; the TRBD2 assignment by TCRdb is unverifiable without DNA. CDR3 length equals 16 residues. The germline V gene has CDR1 KGHSH and CDR2 LQKENI. The CDR3 sequence: CASSPYGLADPREQYF.